A selection of T cell receptor beta chains follows, all from one sample in a study of OX40 agonist ivuxolimab in advanced cancers. Measured with immunoSEQ multiplex PCR; TCRdb has only the in-frame clones, and not every one. The data hold 70,000 to 95,000 clones, with 80% to 90% observed a single time. The sample was CD4+ or CD8+ T cells sorted from blood, taken in a trial of the OX40 agonist ivuxolimab. These receptors originate from an adult with an advanced solid tumor such as melanoma, head and neck, liver or kidney cancer. Each CDR3 is given with its conserved first and last residue. The order of the fields is clone size, V gene, D gene, J gene, CDR3 protein, CDR3 DNA. A D gene is named only where the DNA matches it firmly. Clone sizes are given selectively: once, few, many, or a class where the clone is expanded.

-	TRBV19	-	TRBJ2-7	CASSMGRSYEQYF	TGTGCCAGTAGTATGGGCAGATCCTACGAGCAGTACTTC
-	TRBV6-5	-	TRBJ2-5	CASSFSIGETQYF	TGTGCCAGCAGTTTCTCAATTGGGGAGACCCAGTACTTC
once	TRBV19	TRBD1	TRBJ2-5	CASRGRGRLRETQYF	TGTGCCAGTCGGGGCAGGGGGCGCCTAAGAGAGACCCAGTACTTC
-	TRBV2	TRBD1	TRBJ2-1	CASRERGLFHNEQFF	TGTGCCAGCAGGGAGAGGGGGCTGTTCCACAATGAGCAGTTCTTC
-	TRBV6-6	-	TRBJ2-2	CASSYSNQGSGELFF	TGTGCCAGCAGTTACTCGAATCAGGGATCCGGGGAGCTGTTTTTT
-	TRBV5-1	TRBD1	TRBJ2-5	CASSLDRGVETQYF	TGCGCCAGCAGCTTGGACAGGGGCGTAGAGACCCAGTACTTC
-	TRBV5-6	-	TRBJ1-6	CASSLGAALSPLHF	TGTGCCAGCAGCTTGGGCGCTGCCCTATCACCCCTCCACTTT
-	TRBV28	TRBD1	TRBJ2-7	CASSLYLRQGRSEQYF	TGTGCCAGCAGTCTGTACCTCCGACAGGGTCGTAGCGAGCAGTACTTC
-	TRBV2	-	TRBJ2-3	CASRRTEFTDTQYF	TGTGCCAGCAGACGGACAGAATTCACAGATACGCAGTATTTT
-	TRBV30	TRBD2	TRBJ2-7	CAWSFGGRGGEQYF	TGTGCCTGGAGTTTTGGCGGGAGAGGTGGGGAGCAGTACTTC
-	TRBV19	-	TRBJ2-6	CASSRRESGANVLTF	TGTGCCAGTAGTAGGAGGGAGTCTGGGGCCAACGTCCTGACTTTC
-	TRBV5-5	-	TRBJ1-4	CASTPFTTNEKLFF	TGTGCCAGCACGCCATTCACAACTAATGAAAAACTGTTTTTT
-	TRBV4-1	TRBD1	TRBJ2-6	CASSQERQGAWGANVLTF	TGCGCCAGCAGCCAAGAGAGACAGGGGGCATGGGGGGCCAACGTCCTGACTTTC
-	TRBV5-6	TRBD1	TRBJ2-1	CASSRQGIYNEQFF	TGTGCCAGCAGCCGACAGGGCATCTACAATGAGCAGTTCTTC
few	TRBV5-8	-	TRBJ2-3	CASSPGLDTQYF	TGTGCCAGCAGCCCCGGCCTGGATACGCAGTATTTT
-	TRBV6-5	-	TRBJ2-2	CASSRRARTGELFF	TGTGCCAGCAGTCGCAGGGCGAGAACCGGGGAGCTGTTTTTT
once	TRBV7-8	TRBD1	TRBJ2-7	CASSRDRGKRGQYF	TGTGCCAGCAGTCGGGACAGGGGCAAAAGGGGGCAGTACTTC
-	TRBV9	TRBD1	TRBJ1-4	CASSAQGVEKLFF	TGTGCCAGCAGCGCACAGGGGGTTGAAAAACTGTTTTTT
-	TRBV7-2	TRBD1	TRBJ2-3	CASSGPGQGLYTQYF	TGTGCCAGCAGCGGACCGGGACAGGGGCTGTATACGCAGTATTTT
-	TRBV27	-	TRBJ2-6	CASSLQGGMVAAGANVLTF	TGTGCCAGCAGTTTACAGGGGGGGATGGTCGCGGCTGGGGCCAACGTCCTGACTTTC
-	TRBV18	TRBD1	TRBJ2-5	CASSPDREETQYF	TGTGCCAGCTCACCCGACAGGGAGGAGACCCAGTACTTC
-	TRBV29-1	TRBD1	TRBJ2-3	CSVASQGAGTDTQYF	TGCAGCGTGGCCTCACAGGGGGCTGGCACAGATACGCAGTATTTT
-	TRBV30	TRBD2	TRBJ2-1	CAWSVIRLAGEVGDEQFF	TGTGCCTGGAGTGTAATTAGGCTAGCGGGAGAAGTCGGGGATGAGCAGTTCTTC
-	TRBV6-1	-	TRBJ1-2	CASRPGNYGYTF	TGTGCCAGCAGACCGGGTAACTATGGCTACACCTTC
-	TRBV5-4	-	TRBJ2-3	CASSLPRSTDTQYF	TGTGCCAGCAGCTTGCCGCGGAGCACAGATACGCAGTATTTT